The rows below give T cell receptor beta chains drawn from one sample of a study of PD-L1 blockade in urothelial cancer. TCRdb's table, derived via immunoSEQ multiplex PCR, lists solely in-frame clones and lacks some. The sample carries tens of thousands of clones, roughly 77% recorded once. The material sequenced was PBMCs, taken around atezolizumab (anti-PD-L1) treatment. Receptors were obtained from a man between 65 and 85 years old with urothelial cancer. The CDR3 runs from the conserved cysteine through the conserved F or W. D genes are given only for firm matches. Where a row states a size, it is once, few, many or the class of an expanded clone; other rows omit it.

size,J,V,D,CDR3,DNA
-,TRBJ1-4,TRBV30,-,CAWSPGPQGAEKLFF,TGTGCCTGGAGTCCTGGGCCTCAAGGGGCTGAAAAACTGTTTTTT
few,TRBJ2-1,TRBV13,-,CASSFEDSLGNEQFF,TGTGCCAGCAGCTTTGAAGACAGTCTAGGGAATGAGCAGTTCTTC
once,TRBJ2-5,TRBV7-3,-,CASSPGRDLGETQYF,TGTGCCAGCAGCCCCGGCCGGGACTTGGGAGAGACCCAGTACTTC
few,TRBJ1-5,TRBV7-2,TRBD1,CASSPMPGTGINQPQHF,TGTGCCAGCAGCCCTATGCCCGGGACAGGGATCAATCAGCCCCAGCATTTT
few,TRBJ1-2,TRBV28,TRBD1,CASSLDGQGNYGYTF,TGTGCCAGCAGTTTGGACGGACAGGGGAACTATGGCTACACCTTC
-,TRBJ2-7,TRBV4-2,TRBD1,CASSQDLQTGSFSYEQYF,TGTGCCAGCAGCCAAGACCTTCAGACAGGGAGCTTCTCCTACGAGCAGTACTTC
few,TRBJ1-3,TRBV19,-,CASSIRQLSGNTIYF,TGTGCCAGTAGTATCCGACAGCTCTCTGGAAACACCATATATTTT
-,TRBJ2-5,TRBV5-1,-,CASSLGGGALETQYF,TGCGCCAGCAGCTTGGGGGGGGGCGCTTTGGAGACCCAGTACTTC
-,TRBJ2-1,TRBV19,TRBD2,CASGHGTSGAQVRFF,TGTGCCAGTGGCCACGGGACTAGCGGAGCCCAGGTCCGGTTCTTC
-,TRBJ1-4,TRBV7-2,-,CASSLGIGGQTNEKLFF,TGTGCCAGCAGCTTAGGTATAGGGGGTCAGACTAATGAAAAACTGTTTTTT
-,TRBJ2-3,TRBV5-1,-,CASSSTEPPTDTQYF,TGCGCCAGCAGCTCCACCGAGCCCCCCACAGATACGCAGTATTTT
few,TRBJ2-1,TRBV19,TRBD1,CASSPTGVGSYNEQFF,TGTGCCAGTAGCCCAACAGGGGTCGGCTCCTACAATGAGCAGTTCTTC
-,TRBJ2-2,TRBV29-1,TRBD2,CSVGTSGGATGELFF,TGCAGCGTAGGGACTAGCGGGGGGGCGACCGGGGAGCTGTTTTTT
-,TRBJ2-1,TRBV19,TRBD2,CASSRRWSSGRDNEQFF,TGTGCCAGTAGTCGTAGATGGTCTAGCGGGAGGGACAATGAGCAGTTCTTC
once,TRBJ1-1,TRBV7-3,-,CASSLDRGEAFF,TGTGCCAGCAGCCTGGATCGAGGGGAAGCTTTCTTT
once,TRBJ2-2,TRBV5-4,-,CASSPGGTAYTGELFF,TGTGCCAGCAGCCCGGGGGGGACAGCTTACACCGGGGAGCTGTTTTTT
-,TRBJ1-2,TRBV7-2,-,CASSLVRGWGYTF,TGTGCCAGCAGCTTAGTGCGGGGCTGGGGCTACACCTTC
-,TRBJ1-1,TRBV5-1,TRBD1,CASSFKGQGSGEAFF,TGCGCCAGCAGCTTCAAAGGACAGGGGAGCGGTGAAGCTTTCTTT
-,TRBJ1-5,TRBV15,-,CATSRDTRVKQPQHF,TGTGCCACCAGCAGAGATACCAGGGTGAAACAGCCCCAGCATTTT
-,TRBJ2-2,TRBV5-1,TRBD1,CASSSTRDRGPAGELFF,TGCGCCAGCAGCTCAACCCGGGACAGGGGGCCGGCCGGGGAGCTGTTTTTT
-,TRBJ1-1,TRBV7-2,-,CASSSQAQLEAFF,TGTGCCAGCAGCTCCCAGGCTCAGCTTGAAGCTTTCTTT
once,TRBJ1-4,TRBV9,TRBD1,CASSGETGTGEKLFF,TGTGCCAGCAGCGGGGAGACAGGGACGGGGGAAAAACTGTTTTTT
-,TRBJ1-5,TRBV28,-,CAAHLGGSQPQHF,TGTGCCGCCCACCTAGGGGGAAGTCAGCCCCAGCATTTT
few,TRBJ2-7,TRBV4-3,-,CASSRDTFTYEQYF,TGCGCCAGCAGCCGGGACACTTTCACCTACGAGCAGTACTTC
-,TRBJ2-3,TRBV5-1,TRBD2,CASSLERAGGVTDTQYF,TGCGCCAGCAGCTTGGAACGAGCGGGAGGCGTAACAGATACGCAGTATTTT
-,TRBJ1-1,TRBV7-2,-,CATLPGFGAGSTEAFF,TGTGCCACCCTTCCGGGGTTTGGAGCGGGTAGCACTGAAGCTTTCTTT